These 15 T cell receptor beta chains came from one sample sequenced in a study of PD-L1 blockade in urothelial cancer. Profiled with immunoSEQ multiplex PCR; TCRdb holds only in-frame clones, not every one. The table includes 100,000 to 150,000 clones, about 84% detected once. Time point defined: peripheral blood 6 weeks after treatment start. Sequencing used PBMCs, obtained around atezolizumab (anti-PD-L1) treatment. The receptors were sampled from a man aged 45 to 65 with urothelial cancer.

The V and J genes are TRBV21-1 and TRBJ2-1; the table's D gene call, TRBD2, was not cross checked with the DNA. TRBV21-1 is annotated as a pseudogene. This CDR3 has 14 residues. In nucleotides, the CDR3 is TGTGCCAGCAGCAAAGCGGGGACTCTCAATGAGCAGTTCTTC. As protein: CASSKAGTLNEQFF.

In its sample, this clone was seen a few times. V and J are TRBV5-1 and TRBJ2-7, with TRBD1 identical over 9 bases. Looked up from germline, CDR1 is SGHRS and CDR2 is YFSETQ. V shed 3 bases, J shed 1 base, and the junction held 2 bases outside the gene matches. The CDR3 length is 14 residues. CDR3 bases: TGCGCCAGCAGCTGGGGGACAGGGTCCTACGAGCAGTACTTC. It encodes CASSWGTGSYEQYF.

The chain couples TRBV18 to TRBJ2-1; 9 positions agree with TRBD1. The CDR3 length is 13 residues. Germline V gene sequence: CDR1 KGHSH, CDR2 LQKENI. Trimming removed 2 bases from V and 8 bases from J; junction bases left unmatched: 1. CDR3 nucleotide sequence: TGTGCCAGCTCACCAGGACAGGGGTATGAGCAGTTCTTC. This codes for CASSPGQGYEQFF.

This clone came up once. This chain uses TRBV5-1 with TRBJ2-1, with 7 bases identical to TRBD2. J gave up 2 bases and V 5 bases, and 7 bases lay outside the gene matches. The CDR3 spans 15 residues. CDR1 SGHRS and CDR2 YFSETQ come from the germline V gene. The DNA of the CDR3 is TGCGCCAGCAGTTCGGCGGGAGTCCCCTACAATGAGCAGTTCTTC. Amino acid sequence: CASSSAGVPYNEQFF. The variable domain in full, with the rest retrieved from reference TRBV5-1 and TRBJ2-1, is KAGVTQTPRYLIKTRGQQVTLSCSPISGHRSVSWYQQTPGQGLQFLFEYFSETQRNKGNFPGRFSGRQFSNSRSEMNVSTLELGDSALYLCASSSAGVPYNEQFFGPGTRLTVL.

The V and J genes are TRBV2 and TRBJ2-5, with a tentative D call TRBD2 (6 bases). Trimming removed 6 bases at V and 5 bases at J, with 7 bases between. CDR1 is SNHLY and CDR2 is FYNNEI in the germline V gene. CDR3 length equals 11 residues. The CDR3, as DNA: TGTGCCAGCAGGGAGGGGGAGACCCAGTACTTC. It is translated as CASREGETQYF.

The chain couples TRBV5-1 to TRBJ1-3, with unresolved D. The CDR3 covers 15 residues. The V gene's germline CDR1 is SGHRS and CDR2 YFSETQ. The ends were cut back, 0 bases at V and 2 bases at J, with 9 bases in the middle. Written as DNA, the CDR3 is TGCGCCAGCAGCTTGGGGTCGGGAACTGGAAACACCATATATTTT. It specifies CASSLGSGTGNTIYF.

This chain links TRBV5-4 with TRBJ1-1; TRBD1 matches at 7 bases. Germline V gene data show CDR1 as SGHNT and CDR2 as YYREEE (reference sequence). This CDR3 has 15 residues. Trimming at V came to 4 bases and at J to 2 bases, leaving 8 bases not matched to a gene. The CDR3 sequence is CASSQLGTANTEAFF. Here the CDR3 DNA reads TGTGCCAGCAGCCAATTAGGGACAGCCAACACTGAAGCTTTCTTT.

The chain couples TRBV7-6 to TRBJ2-5; the D gene is possibly TRBD1 (5 bases). The germline gives CDR1 SGHVS, CDR2 FNYEAQ. With 4 bases removed from V and 4 bases from J, the gap between germline ends came to 13 bases. This CDR3 has 14 residues. In nucleotides, the CDR3 is TGTGCCAGCAGCTCCAGGGTGGTGGGAGAGACCCAGTACTTC. This translates into CASSSRVVGETQYF.

The gene calls are TRBV19 and TRBJ1-2; D not resolved. CDR1 and CDR2 (germline): LNHDA, SQIVND (reference sequence). V gave up 6 bases and J gave up 2 bases, with 13 bases separating them. The CDR3 has 14 amino acids. CDR3 amino acids: CASSGGAPNYGYTF. For the CDR3, the DNA is TGTGCCAGTAGCGGCGGAGCACCAAACTATGGCTACACCTTC.

The rearrangement uses TRBV6-5 and TRBJ2-7; 9 nucleotides align to TRBD1. Germline V gene lookup returns CDR1 MNHEY and CDR2 SVGAGI. The CDR3 sequence is 14 residues long. Trimming cost V 5 bases and J 4 bases; bases outside gene matches: 6. The DNA for the CDR3 is TGTGCCAGCAGTAGACAGGGGGTGCCTTACGAGCAGTACTTC. It encodes CASSRQGVPYEQYF.

This clone is a singleton in its sample. The V and J genes are TRBV2 and TRBJ2-7; D is possibly TRBD1 (6 bases). CDR3 length: 15 residues. Looked up from germline, CDR1 is SNHLY and CDR2 is FYNNEI. The ends were cut back, 0 bases at V and 0 bases at J, with 9 bases in the middle. CDR3 sequence: CASSEAGALSYEQYF. The CDR3 nucleotides read TGTGCCAGCAGTGAAGCGGGGGCCCTCTCCTACGAGCAGTACTTC.

The chain has TRBV7-8 and TRBJ2-2; the D is unclear. CDR3 length equals 17 residues. V was trimmed by 7 bases and J by 6 bases, leaving 24 bases between them. CDR1 and CDR2 (germline): SGHVS, FQNEAQ. The CDR3, as DNA: TGTGCCAGCACCCCCGGGTCCTGGGTATTTCAAGCCGGGGAGCTGTTTTTT. Protein product: CASTPGSWVFQAGELFF.

The chain uses TRBV7-9 and TRBJ2-7, with 8 bases lining up with TRBD2. CDR1 SEHNR and CDR2 FQNEAQ come from the germline V gene (reference sequence). The CDR3 has 16 residues. V lost 4 bases and J lost 1; bases outside the gene matches: 9. DNA of the CDR3: TGTGCCAGCAGCTCTTCCGGGGGGGTGGAATCCTACGAGCAGTACTTC. It translates to CASSSSGGVESYEQYF.

The chain has TRBV19 and TRBJ2-7; 10 bases map to TRBD2. Germline assignment: CDR1 LNHDA and CDR2 SQIVND (reference sequence). The CDR3 loop spans 16 amino acids. With 3 bases clipped from V and 4 bases from J, the junction kept 9 bases outside the gene matches. Here the CDR3 reads CASSIGLTSGFYEQYF. CDR3 DNA sequence: TGTGCCAGTAGTATCGGGCTGACTAGCGGGTTTTACGAGCAGTACTTC.

The chain joins TRBV9 to TRBJ2-7; 10 nucleotides line up with TRBD1. Unmatched junction bases numbered 9, after V lost 3 bases and J lost 6 bases. The CDR3 totals 15 residues. Germline V lookup: CDR1 SGDLS, CDR2 YYNGEE. The CDR3 loop is CASSGTGGGTGEQYF. In nucleotides, the CDR3 is TGTGCCAGCAGCGGGACAGGGGGTGGTACCGGCGAGCAGTACTTC.